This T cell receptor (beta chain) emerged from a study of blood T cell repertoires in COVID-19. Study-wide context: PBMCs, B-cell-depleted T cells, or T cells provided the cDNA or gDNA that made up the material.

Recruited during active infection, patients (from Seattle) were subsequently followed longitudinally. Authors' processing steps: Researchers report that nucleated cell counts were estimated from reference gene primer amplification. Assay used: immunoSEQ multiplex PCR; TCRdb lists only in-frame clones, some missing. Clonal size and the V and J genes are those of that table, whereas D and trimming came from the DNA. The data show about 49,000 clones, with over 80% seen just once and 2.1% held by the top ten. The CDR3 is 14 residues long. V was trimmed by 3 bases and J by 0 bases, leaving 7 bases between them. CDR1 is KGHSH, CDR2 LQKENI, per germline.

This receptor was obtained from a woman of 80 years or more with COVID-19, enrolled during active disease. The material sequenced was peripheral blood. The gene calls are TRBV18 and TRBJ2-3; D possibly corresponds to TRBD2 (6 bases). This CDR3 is CASSPRDSTDTQYF. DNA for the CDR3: TGTGCCAGCTCACCGCGGGACAGCACAGATACGCAGTATTTT.